The 24 T cell receptor beta chains below all came from one sample that was sequenced in a study of blood T cells in healthy people across ages (dated by TCRdb to 2014 to 2015). Library generation was performed with 5' RACE. The sequencer was an Illumina HiSeq 2500. A second PCR of about 7 to 12 cycles was run with a J-beta primer mix and a sample-barcoded 5' primer. The public sequencing data were trimmed at Q25 with fastp and processed into clonotypes with MiXCR by TCRdb, which kept only in-frame beta chains. Each entry merges the rows of one CDR3 protein and shows their most common DNA and genes. Within this sample are some 550,000 distinct CDR3 sequences, with roughly 48% of them counted one time only. The top ten constitute about 22% of the sample. The sample was blood. Receptor source: a man aged 80 or over in good health.

The chain joins TRBV20-1 to TRBJ1-2; 8 nucleotides line up with TRBD1. Trimming removed 7 bases from V and 4 bases from J; junction bases left unmatched: 11. In germline, CDR1 is DFQATT, CDR2 SNEGSKA (reference sequence). CDR3 size: 14 residues. CDR3 amino acids: CSVVGQGVSYGYTF. CDR3 sequence (DNA): TGCAGTGTCGTCGGACAGGGTGTATCCTATGGCTACACCTTC.

V gene TRBV4-1 combines with J gene TRBJ2-1; the D is unclear. The V gene's germline CDR1 is MGHRA and CDR2 YSYEKL. The CDR3 is made up of 16 amino acids. The ends were cut back, 0 bases at V and 0 bases at J, with 9 bases in the middle. The CDR3 DNA reads as TGCGCCAGCAGCCAAGATCCCCGGAGCTCCTACAATGAGCAGTTCTTC. Translating it yields CASSQDPRSSYNEQFF.

The chain recombines TRBV6-2 or TRBV6-3 with TRBJ2-1; 9 bases are shared with TRBD2. Germline assignment: CDR1 MNHEY and CDR2 SVGEGT. The CDR3 is made up of 13 amino acids. V shed 7 bases, J shed 10 bases, and the junction held 8 bases outside the gene matches. The CDR3 protein is CASNPRLAEEQFF. DNA for the CDR3: TGTGCCAGCAACCCCCGACTAGCGGAAGAGCAGTTCTTC.

This clonotype showed up just a few times. The chain joins TRBV20-1 to TRBJ2-5; D could derive from TRBD1 or TRBD2 (5 bases each). The J call may be incorrect, as the DNA end agrees better with TRBJ2-7. The germline V gene has CDR1 DFQATT and CDR2 SNEGSKA (reference sequence). The CDR3 runs 14 residues. CDR3 residues: CSAARGAGYGEQYF. The CDR3 DNA follows: TGCAGTGCCGCCCGAGGGGCAGGGTATGGCGAGCAGTACTTC.

The chain couples TRBV20-1 to TRBJ2-3, with a possible D match to TRBD2 (5 bases). In germline, CDR1 is DFQATT, CDR2 SNEGSKA (reference sequence). V dropped 0 bases and J dropped 4 bases, with 14 bases sitting between them. CDR3 length: 15 residues. The chain's CDR3 is CSARDGVGRADTQYF. For the CDR3, the DNA is TGCAGTGCTAGAGACGGGGTCGGAAGGGCAGATACGCAGTATTTT.

The table lists this clonotype with a few counts. The CDR3 DNA follows: TGCGCCAGCAGCTTGGACCGAGCGGGGGTAGAAGAGACCCAGTACTTC. It codes for CASSLDRAGVEETQYF. The chain couples TRBV5-1 to TRBJ2-5; 8 bases line up with TRBD2. Germline V gene data show CDR1 as SGHRS and CDR2 as YFSETQ. The CDR3 runs to 16 residues. Losses at the gene ends were 0 bases for V and 3 bases for J; bases not matched to a gene: 7.

This clonotype showed up just once. V gene TRBV5-1 combines with J gene TRBJ1-1; D possibly corresponds to TRBD1 (5 bases). The CDR3 covers 15 residues. The V gene's germline CDR1 is SGHRS and CDR2 YFSETQ. V lost 0 bases and J 1 base, leaving 10 bases between the germline ends. CDR3 loop: CASSLAAGQNTEAFF. CDR3 sequence (DNA): TGCGCCAGCAGCTTGGCCGCAGGGCAGAACACTGAAGCTTTCTTT.

This chain uses TRBV7-3 with TRBJ1-2, with D possibly being TRBD1 (6 bases). The ends were cut back, 2 bases at V and 5 bases at J, with 18 bases in the middle. The germline gives CDR1 SGHTA, CDR2 FQGTGA. The CDR3 consists of 16 residues. CDR3 in DNA: TGTGCCAGCAGCTTATCGGGGGCACAGGGCATTTATGGCTACACCTTC. This encodes CASSLSGAQGIYGYTF.

The gene calls are TRBV6-6 and TRBJ2-3, with 11 bases lining up with TRBD2. The CDR3 sequence is 18 residues long. The germline V gene has CDR1 MNHNY and CDR2 SVGAGI (reference sequence). The junction had 11 bases not matched to a gene; V was cut back by 0 bases and J by 6 bases. The CDR3 loop reads CASSYSLGLAVGSDTQYF. CDR3 bases: TGTGCCAGCAGTTACTCCTTGGGACTAGCGGTCGGTTCCGATACGCAGTATTTT.

The chain has TRBV6-1 and TRBJ2-3; D may be TRBD1 (6 bases). The CDR3 totals 14 residues. V was clipped by 5 bases and J by 6 bases, with 15 bases between them. Looked up from germline, CDR1 is MNHNS and CDR2 is SASEGT. As DNA, the CDR3 is TGTGCCAGCAGTACCCCGGGACACGCGGATACGCAGTATTTT. This sequence encodes CASSTPGHADTQYF.

This clonotype was detected ten times or more. The V and J genes are TRBV6-5 and TRBJ2-1, with D maybe TRBD1 (5 bases). This CDR3 spans 13 amino acids. V was pared by 11 bases and J by 12 bases, with 23 bases between. Germline V CDR1 and CDR2: MNHEY, SVGAGI. The CDR3 nucleotides read TGTGCCGCCCGACCAGCAGGGCGAGGTGGGCAGTTCTTC. Amino acid sequence: CAARPAGRGGQFF.

The chain combines TRBV27 with TRBJ1-4; D not resolved. The length of the CDR3 is 13 residues. Trimming removed 4 bases from V and 7 bases from J, with 10 bases in between. Germline values: CDR1 MNHEY, CDR2 SMNVEV (reference sequence). CDR3 region: CASSWTVGEKLFF. Here the CDR3 DNA reads TGTGCCAGCAGTTGGACTGTCGGTGAAAAACTGTTTTTT.

Many counts were recorded for this clonotype. The chain recombines TRBV29-1 with TRBJ2-7; 9 nucleotides line up with TRBD2. Germline trimming cut 7 bases from V and 5 bases from J; bases unmatched to any gene: 9. CDR3 length equals 13 residues. In germline, CDR1 is SQVTM, CDR2 ANQGSEA. CDR3 sequence (DNA): TGCAGCGGGCTGGGACTAGCCGCTCACGAGCAGTACTTC. This translates into CSGLGLAAHEQYF.

This clonotype was found a few times. This rearrangement joins TRBV11-2 to TRBJ2-1, with TRBD2 matching 9 bases. From germline, CDR1 is SGHAT and CDR2 FQNNGV. Losses at the gene ends were 5 bases for V and 4 bases for J; bases not matched to a gene: 3. The CDR3 runs 14 residues. CDR3 protein: CASSKREAYNEQFF. CDR3 bases: TGTGCCAGCAGCAAGCGGGAGGCTTACAATGAGCAGTTCTTC. The full variable domain, in which reference TRBV11-2 and TRBJ2-1 provide the parts outside the CDR3, is EAGVAQSPRYKIIEKRQSVAFWCNPISGHATLYWYQQILGQGPKLLIQFQNNGVVDDSQLPKDRFSAERLKGVDSTLKIQPAKLEDSAVYLCASSKREAYNEQFFGPGTRLTVL.

V and J are TRBV29-1 and TRBJ2-5; no reliable D call. CDR3 length: 11 amino acids. Germline V gene data show CDR1 as SQVTM and CDR2 as ANQGSEA. V was pared by 7 bases and J by 11 bases, with 17 bases between. The CDR3 region is CSGAEANEQYF. The CDR3 nucleotides read TGCAGCGGTGCTGAGGCGAATGAGCAGTACTTC.

The CDR3 here is CSTTGSSYNEQFF. The CDR3 DNA is TGCAGCACAACAGGTAGTTCCTACAATGAGCAGTTCTTC. The V call is TRBV29-1, the J call TRBJ2-1; D perhaps matches TRBD1 (5 bases). This CDR3 is 13 amino acids long. Germline values: CDR1 SQVTM, CDR2 ANQGSEA. V was trimmed by 8 bases and J by 1 base, leaving 12 bases between them.

Only a few counts were recorded for this clonotype. V is TRBV7-8 and J is TRBJ2-1; 12 bases are shared with TRBD2. This CDR3 has 15 amino acids. The V and J ends lost 5 bases and 9 bases, in that order; junction bases with no gene match: 8. Germline CDR1 and CDR2: SGHVS and FQNEAQ. Written as DNA, the CDR3 is TGTGCCAGCAGCCTCCGACTAGCGGGGGAGGGTGAGCAGTTCTTC. This codes for CASSLRLAGEGEQFF. The full variable domain, with the rest looked up from reference TRBV7-8 and TRBJ2-1, is GAGVSQSPRYKVAKRGQDVALRCDPISGHVSLFWYQQALGQGPEFLTYFQNEAQLDKSGLPSDRFFAERPEGSVSTLKIQRTQQEDSAVYLCASSLRLAGEGEQFFGPGTRLTVL.

This chain connects TRBV7-3 to TRBJ2-1, with unresolved D. V was trimmed by 5 bases and J by 0 bases, leaving 14 bases between them. CDR3 length: 16 residues. Looked up from germline, CDR1 is SGHTA and CDR2 is FQGTGA. The CDR3 here is CASSPRPASSYNEQFF. DNA for the CDR3: TGTGCCAGCAGCCCCCGGCCCGCGAGCTCCTACAATGAGCAGTTCTTC. The full variable domain, with the rest looked up from reference TRBV7-3 and TRBJ2-1, is GAGVSQTPSNKVTEKGKYVELRCDPISGHTALYWYRQSLGQGPEFLIYFQGTGAADDSGLPNDRFFAVRPEGSVSTLKIQRTERGDSAVYLCASSPRPASSYNEQFFGPGTRLTVL.

As to this clonotype: Germline is not matched at one junction end, which may reflect a read error. This chain links TRBV11-2 with TRBJ2-5; weak D call: TRBD1 (5 bases). CDR3 size: 13 residues. Looked up from germline, CDR1 is SGHAT and CDR2 is FQNNGV. Written as DNA, the CDR3 is TGCGCCAGCAGCTTACAGCGTTGGGGCTCTCAGTACTTC. Translating it yields CASSLQRWGSQYF. Looking up the rest from reference TRBV11-2 and TRBJ2-5 gives the full variable domain: EAGVAQSPRYKIIEKRQSVAFWCNPISGHATLYWYQQILGQGPKLLIQFQNNGVVDDSQLPKDRFSAERLKGVDSTLKIQPAKLEDSAVYLCASSLQRWGSQYFGPGTRLLVL.

For this clonotype: This sequence may be a read error, since a much larger clone differs from it by one base. The V and J genes are TRBV2 and TRBJ2-5; D might be TRBD2 (5 bases). Germline CDR1 SNHLY, CDR2 FYNNEI. V was shortened by 10 bases and J by 1 base, with 13 bases between the two germline ends. The length of the CDR3 is 13 residues. The CDR3 here is CATKRTSQETQYF. The CDR3 nucleotides read TGTGCCACCAAGCGGACCAGCCAAGAGACCCAGTACTTC.

The chain recombines TRBV30 with TRBJ2-3, with 13 nucleotides matching TRBD2. From germline, CDR1 is GTSNPN and CDR2 SVGIG (reference sequence). The length of the CDR3 is 13 residues. Germline trimming cut 0 bases from V and 10 bases from J; bases unmatched to any gene: 1. For the CDR3, the DNA is TGTGCCTGGAGTGTGGGACTAGCGGGGCCGCAGTATTTT. As protein: CAWSVGLAGPQYF.

This clonotype was observed at least ten times. The V gene is TRBV6-1, the J gene TRBJ2-6; 9 bases fit TRBD1. The trim removed 5 bases at V and 0 bases at J, leaving 8 bases unmatched. This CDR3 comprises 18 residues. Germline CDR1 is MNHNS and CDR2 is SASEGT. CDR3 coding DNA: TGTGCCAGCAGTCCCCGGACAGGGGCAAGCTCTGGGGCCAACGTCCTGACTTTC. This gives the protein CASSPRTGASSGANVLTF.

This clonotype was counted many times. V and J are TRBV6-6 and TRBJ2-5; D not certain. CDR3 length equals 13 residues. Germline CDR1 and CDR2: MNHNY and SVGAGI (reference sequence). The V end lost 5 bases, the J end lost 3 bases, and 10 bases lay between the germline ends. The CDR3 region is CASSLDGEETQYF. The CDR3 DNA sequence: TGTGCCAGCAGTCTGGACGGAGAAGAGACCCAGTACTTC.

This clonotype appeared a few times. The rearrangement links TRBV10-3 to TRBJ2-5, with D possibly being TRBD1 or TRBD2 (6 bases each). Germline V gene data show CDR1 as ENHRY and CDR2 as SYGVKD. V was pared by 2 bases and J by 5 bases, with 18 bases between. There are 16 residues in the CDR3. The CDR3 protein is CAISEGGLTLPETQYF. The CDR3 DNA is TGTGCCATCAGTGAGGGGGGGCTAACCCTCCCGGAGACCCAGTACTTC.